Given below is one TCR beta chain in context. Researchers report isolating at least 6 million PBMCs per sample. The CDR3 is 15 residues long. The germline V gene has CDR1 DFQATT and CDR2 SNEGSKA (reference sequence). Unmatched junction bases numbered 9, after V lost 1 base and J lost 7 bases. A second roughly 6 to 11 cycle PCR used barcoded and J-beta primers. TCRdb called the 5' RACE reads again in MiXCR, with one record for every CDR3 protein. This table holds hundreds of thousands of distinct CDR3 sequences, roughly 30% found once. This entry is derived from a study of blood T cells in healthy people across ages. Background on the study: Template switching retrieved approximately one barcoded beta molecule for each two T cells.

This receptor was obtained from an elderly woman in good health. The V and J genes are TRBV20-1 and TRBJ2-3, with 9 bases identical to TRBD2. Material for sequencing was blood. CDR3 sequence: CSARVPSGGTNTQYF. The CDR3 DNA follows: TGCAGTGCTAGAGTTCCCAGCGGGGGGACAAATACGCAGTATTTT.